The T cell receptor beta chain under discussion was sequenced for a study of T cell clonality in common variable immunodeficiency. Study-level points and caveats: Fewer deletions and N-nucleotide insertions were reportedly seen in common variable immunodeficiency TCR beta sequences.

Control and CVID samples contributed equal amounts of genomic DNA. The method was immunoSEQ multiplex PCR; TCRdb's version includes in-frame clones alone and lacks a portion of them. Reported are around 33,000 clones, none seen only once; the ten largest carry 25% to 30%. This CDR3 comprises 10 residues. V was clipped by 9 bases and J by 6 bases, with 8 bases between them. CDR1 is SGHDT, CDR2 YYEEEE, per germline. Reduced serum IgG, IgA and/or IgM plus specific antibody deficiency defined CVID. Blood samples were heparinized, about 4.5 to 9 ml per donor. This clone was detected ten times or more. Its target is unknown. The CDR3 end falls 3 residues outside the read, so it is completed with the germline J gene.

The TCR was taken from a human donor with common variable immunodeficiency. The chain recombines TRBV5-6 with TRBJ2-3, with D uncertain. Material: peripheral blood mononuclear cells. Incomplete CDR3 DNA: TGTGCCACCATGCGGGATACG. Translation gives CATMRDT. Given in full, the CDR3 is CATMRDTQYF.